The entry that follows covers one TCR beta chain sequence. Trimming took 4 bases from V and 1 from J; bases not matched to a gene: 9. CDR1 and CDR2 (germline): SGHRS, YFSETQ. The CDR3 is 16 residues long. These data belong to a study of control samples from healthy donors and cancer patients. Method: immunoSEQ multiplex PCR; TCRdb's copy keeps in-frame clones and lacks some. The sample yields about 98,000 clones, 75% to 85% seen once. The TCR originated in a woman in her 30s in good health. The V call is TRBV5-1, the J call TRBJ2-3, with 7 bases lining up with TRBD2. Input material: blood. The chain's CDR3 is CASSGVRGRGTDTQYF. DNA of the CDR3: TGCGCCAGCAGCGGAGTGCGGGGGAGGGGCACAGATACGCAGTATTTT.